The 32 T cell receptor beta chains below all came from one sample that was sequenced in a study of cytomegalovirus exposure and HLA in healthy donors. 60 Vbeta and 13 Jbeta primers were used in PCR. TCRdb's copy holds only in-frame clones and misses some; the assay was immunoSEQ multiplex PCR. The sample carries about 150,000 clones, 78% recorded once. Sample: PBMCs. These receptors were obtained from a woman aged 40 to 55 in good health and CMV-seropositive.

A single count supports this clone. The V call is TRBV28, the J call TRBJ1-2; perhaps TRBD1 as D (5 bases). CDR3 size: 13 residues. V lost 5 bases, J lost 8 bases, and 15 bases lay in between. Germline lookup yields CDR1 MDHEN and CDR2 SYDVKM. CDR3 bases: TGTGCCAGCAGTCAAGGGGCCGCGGGAGGCTACACCTTC. Translated, it gives CASSQGAAGGYTF.

DNA for the CDR3: TGTGCCAGCAGCTTCTCCCTTACCTACAATGAGCAGTTCTTC. It encodes CASSFSLTYNEQFF. The chain uses TRBV7-8 and TRBJ2-1; no clear D. The CDR3 consists of 14 residues. Germline CDR1 SGHVS, CDR2 FQNEAQ. Trimming removed 3 bases at V and 2 bases at J, with 8 bases between.

On this clone itself: Different DNA sequences within this sample yield the same CDR3. V and J are TRBV6-1 and TRBJ1-2; no definite D call. The CDR3 loop spans 14 amino acids. The V gene lost 2 bases and the J gene lost 4 bases, with 11 bases spanning the gap. The germline gives CDR1 MNHNS, CDR2 SASEGT. The CDR3 is CASSETGVLYGYTF. CDR3 DNA sequence: TGTGCCAGCAGTGAAACGGGAGTCCTCTATGGCTACACCTTC.

This rearrangement joins TRBV4-1 to TRBJ2-3, with 11 bases fitting TRBD2. Germline V gives CDR1 MGHRA, CDR2 YSYEKL. The CDR3 is 18 amino acids. Trimming removed 1 base from V and 3 bases from J; junction bases left unmatched: 9. The chain's CDR3 is CASSQGPLTSGTTDTQYF. CDR3 sequence (DNA): TGCGCCAGCAGCCAAGGTCCCCTGACTAGCGGGACTACAGATACGCAGTATTTT.

The J gene is TRBJ1-2, the V gene TRBV7-2, with a weak D call TRBD1 (5 bases). The CDR3 totals 14 residues. Germline CDR1 reads SGHTA; CDR2 reads FQGNSA. V was cut by 6 bases and J by 7 bases, with 18 bases left in between. The CDR3 region has the DNA TGTGCCAGCAGAAGGGGCTTTCGCTACTCTGGCTACACCTTC. As protein: CASRRGFRYSGYTF.

This clone was seen more than once but under ten times. The genes are TRBV28 and TRBJ1-2; TRBD1 matches 7 bases. From germline, CDR1 is MDHEN and CDR2 SYDVKM. CDR3 length equals 13 residues. The V gene end was trimmed by 10 bases and the J gene end by 3 bases; junction bases not matched to a gene: 8. The CDR3 spells CANQDRAHYGYTF. The CDR3 DNA sequence: TGTGCCAACCAAGACAGGGCCCACTATGGCTACACCTTC.

This chain uses TRBV30 with TRBJ1-1, with D maybe TRBD1 (6 bases). There are 15 residues in the CDR3. In germline, CDR1 is GTSNPN, CDR2 SVGIG (reference sequence). V gave up 4 bases and J gave up 0 bases, with 15 bases separating them. CDR3 amino acids: CAWIPGAYMNTEAFF. The CDR3 DNA reads as TGTGCCTGGATACCAGGGGCTTACATGAACACTGAAGCTTTCTTT. Supplemented by reference TRBV30 and TRBJ1-1, the full variable domain reads SQTIHQWPATLVQPVGSPLSLECTVEGTSNPNLYWYRQAAGRGLQLLFYSVGIGQISSEVPQNLSASRPQDRQFILSSKKLLLSDSGFYLCAWIPGAYMNTEAFFGQGTRLTVV.

The rearrangement uses TRBV9 and TRBJ2-2; TRBD1 matches 10 bases. The trim removed 5 bases at V and 7 bases at J, leaving 5 bases unmatched. This CDR3 spans 14 amino acids. CDR1 is SGDLS and CDR2 is YYNGEE in the germline V gene. The CDR3 bases are TGTGCCAGCAGTACCGGGACAGGGGTCGGGGAGCTGTTTTTT. This gives the protein CASSTGTGVGELFF.

This clone was seen more than once but under ten times. The junction departs from the called germline gene at one end, perhaps through a read error. The chain couples TRBV7-9 to TRBJ2-7; 11 bases agree with TRBD1. Germline V CDR1 and CDR2: SEHNR, FQNEAQ (reference sequence). The CDR3 runs to 16 residues. The CDR3 DNA follows: TGTTCCAGCAGCTCCGGACAGGGGGCATCTTCCTACGAGCAGTACTTC. Amino acid sequence: CSSSSGQGASSYEQYF.

The rearrangement uses TRBV19 and TRBJ2-7; 11 bases are shared with TRBD2. CDR3 length equals 16 residues. Trimming cost V 9 bases and J 0 bases; bases outside gene matches: 10. CDR1 LNHDA and CDR2 SQIVND come from the germline V gene (reference sequence). Here the CDR3 DNA reads TGTGCCAGCAGACCTAGCGGGGGGACCGGCTCCTACGAGCAGTACTTC. Residues: CASRPSGGTGSYEQYF.

This sequence joins TRBV6-1 and TRBJ1-2; TRBD1 agrees at 8 bases. Germline assignment: CDR1 MNHNS and CDR2 SASEGT. V lost 4 bases and J lost 8; bases outside the gene matches: 9. This CDR3 spans 14 amino acids. CDR3 DNA: TGTGCCAGCAGTGCAAAACAGGGGGTAGTGGGCTACACCTTC. Translated, it gives CASSAKQGVVGYTF.

V is TRBV30 and J is TRBJ1-1; D not certain. Deletions cut 4 bases from V and 5 bases from J, with 17 bases between. The CDR3 length is 14 residues. CDR1 is GTSNPN, CDR2 SVGIG, per germline (reference sequence). This CDR3 reads CAWTPSEGWTEAFF. As DNA, the CDR3 is TGTGCCTGGACCCCGTCTGAGGGTTGGACTGAAGCTTTCTTT.

J is TRBJ2-1 and V is TRBV28; TRBD1 is a possible D gene (5 bases). CDR1 is MDHEN, CDR2 SYDVKM, per germline. CDR3 size: 15 residues. Between the trimmed V and J ends, which lost 5 bases and 6 bases, there was a span of 17 bases. The CDR3 sequence: CASSVTQGSVNEQFF. The CDR3 coding sequence is TGTGCCAGCAGTGTCACGCAGGGTTCGGTCAATGAGCAGTTCTTC.

The V call is TRBV14, the J call TRBJ1-2; weak D call: TRBD1 (6 bases). Deletions cut 0 bases from V and 0 bases from J, with 14 bases between. The CDR3 has 17 residues. CDR1 is SGHDN, CDR2 FVKESK, per germline. CDR3 residues: CASSQDYGQSSNYGYTF. CDR3 nucleotides: TGTGCCAGCAGCCAAGATTACGGACAGTCCTCTAACTATGGCTACACCTTC.

The V gene is TRBV7-9, the J gene TRBJ1-2; perhaps TRBD1 as D (6 bases). This CDR3 comprises 16 residues. Deletions cut 1 base from V and 6 bases from J, with 18 bases between. Germline V CDR1 and CDR2: SEHNR, FQNEAQ (reference sequence). The CDR3 is CASSLGTQGMGDGYTF. The DNA of the CDR3 is TGTGCCAGCAGCTTAGGTACCCAGGGGATGGGGGATGGCTACACCTTC.

DNA of the CDR3: TGTGCCAGCAATAGCGGGGGGGCGAAGGAGCAGTACTTC. Translating gives CASNSGGAKEQYF. The chain couples TRBV28 to TRBJ2-7; 11 nucleotides agree with TRBD2. The V segment lost 7 bases and the J segment 7 bases; nucleotides outside the gene matches: 6. Germline V gene sequence: CDR1 MDHEN, CDR2 SYDVKM. The CDR3 contains 13 residues.

The CDR3 protein is CASSLQGSSIGYTF. CDR3 DNA: TGTGCCAGCAGCCTACAGGGGAGTTCAATTGGCTACACCTTC. The V and J genes are TRBV9 and TRBJ1-2, with 7 bases fitting TRBD1. Germline assignment: CDR1 SGDLS and CDR2 YYNGEE. The CDR3 spans 14 residues. The V gene end was trimmed by 4 bases and the J gene end by 7 bases; junction bases not matched to a gene: 10.

The chain employs TRBV2 and TRBJ2-2, with a possible D match to TRBD2 (5 bases). Trimming shortened V by 8 bases and J by 3 bases, and 7 bases separated the two germline ends. CDR3 length: 12 amino acids. Germline V gene lookup returns CDR1 SNHLY and CDR2 FYNNEI. CDR3 loop: CASSEDTGELFF. The CDR3 DNA reads as TGTGCCAGCTCGGAGGACACCGGGGAGCTGTTTTTT.

This clone has more than one count but fewer than ten. This chain links TRBV9 with TRBJ2-1; 9 bases are shared with TRBD2. This CDR3 spans 15 amino acids. CDR1 is SGDLS, CDR2 YYNGEE, per germline. Unmatched junction bases numbered 6, after V lost 0 bases and J lost 8 bases. The CDR3 is CASSVASGVFDEQFF. The CDR3 bases are TGTGCCAGCAGCGTAGCTAGCGGGGTGTTCGATGAGCAGTTCTTC.

V is TRBV5-4 and J is TRBJ1-3; possible D gene TRBD1, 6 bases. The V gene lost 4 bases and the J gene lost 4 bases, with 12 bases spanning the gap. The germline CDR1 and CDR2 sequences are SGHNT and YYREEE (reference sequence). CDR3 length: 14 amino acids. CDR3 amino acids: CASSPDRTGNTIYF. DNA of the CDR3: TGTGCCAGCAGCCCGGACAGAACAGGAAACACCATATATTTT.

V gene TRBV6-6 combines with J gene TRBJ1-5; the D gene is possibly TRBD1 (5 bases). The V end was cut by 7 bases, the J end by 15 bases, with 25 bases between. This CDR3 has 14 amino acids. Germline assignment: CDR1 MNHNY and CDR2 SVGAGI (reference sequence). The CDR3 DNA reads TGTGCCAGCAAGGGTTCGCTTATCGGGGGATACTTGCATTTT. Residues: CASKGSLIGGYLHF.

J is TRBJ2-2 and V is TRBV10-3; 11 bases line up with TRBD2. CDR3 length equals 14 residues. Trimming at V came to 11 bases and at J to 7 bases, leaving 9 bases not matched to a gene. Germline-derived CDR1 and CDR2 are ENHRY and SYGVKD. CDR3 protein: CASTETSGGGELFF. CDR3 in DNA: TGTGCCTCGACGGAAACTAGCGGGGGCGGGGAGCTGTTTTTT.

This clone was found a few times. The chain is built from TRBV6-1 and TRBJ1-1, with D uncertain. The CDR3 length is 14 residues. V lost 7 bases to trimming and J lost 3 bases, with 15 bases between them. The V gene's germline CDR1 is MNHNS and CDR2 SASEGT. The CDR3 loop is CASNPRRGDTEAFF. The CDR3 nucleotides are TGTGCCAGCAACCCGCGACGGGGAGACACTGAAGCTTTCTTT.

This clone occurred a few times. This sequence joins TRBV4-3 and TRBJ1-5, with D uncertain. Germline-derived CDR1 and CDR2 are LGHNA and YSLEER. The V end was cut by 0 bases, the J end by 0 bases, with 3 bases between. The CDR3 sequence is 14 residues long. This chain's CDR3 is CASSQDNSNQPQHF. The CDR3 bases are TGCGCCAGCAGCCAAGATAATAGCAATCAGCCCCAGCATTTT.

The chain uses TRBV29-1 and TRBJ1-2; tentatively, D is TRBD1 (5 bases). V lost 4 bases to trimming and J lost 8 bases, with 20 bases between them. The CDR3 contains 14 residues. Germline CDR1 is SQVTM and CDR2 is ANQGSEA. Here the CDR3 reads CSVAKGSLVEGYTF. CDR3 nucleotides: TGCAGCGTTGCTAAGGGGTCCCTCGTAGAGGGCTACACCTTC.

This chain uses TRBV29-1 with TRBJ1-1; D might be TRBD1 (5 bases). This CDR3 has 15 amino acids. The V end lost 1 base, the J end lost 4 bases, and 16 bases lay between the germline ends. Germline lookup yields CDR1 SQVTM and CDR2 ANQGSEA. The CDR3 region has the DNA TGCAGCGTTGAAGGGATGCGGGGGTATGGCACTGAAGCTTTCTTT. Translated: CSVEGMRGYGTEAFF.

The rearrangement links TRBV9 to TRBJ2-3, with D possibly being TRBD2 (6 bases). The germline V gene has CDR1 SGDLS and CDR2 YYNGEE. The CDR3 runs 13 residues. The V and J ends lost 3 bases and 5 bases respectively, with 10 bases between them. The CDR3 DNA is TGTGCCAGCAGCGGCGGGACCCAAGATACGCAGTATTTT. It specifies CASSGGTQDTQYF.

The rearrangement links TRBV6-1 to TRBJ1-3; D ambiguous. Germline values: CDR1 MNHNS, CDR2 SASEGT. Trimming removed 5 bases from V and 0 bases from J, with 8 bases in between. CDR3 length: 14 amino acids. The CDR3 sequence is CASSTVFSGNTIYF. For the CDR3, the DNA is TGTGCCAGCAGTACAGTCTTCTCTGGAAACACCATATATTTT.

The V and J genes are TRBV11-3 and TRBJ2-1; 8 bases are shared with TRBD2. The CDR3 extends over 15 amino acids. J lost 8 bases, V lost 1 base, and 7 bases had no gene match. CDR1 SGHNT and CDR2 YENEEA come from the germline V gene. DNA of the CDR3: TGTGCCAGCAGCTTAGTCGGGGGGGCGGTCCATGAGCAGTTCTTC. Translated: CASSLVGGAVHEQFF.

J is TRBJ2-7 and V is TRBV6-5, with 10 bases aligning to TRBD1. CDR3 size: 12 residues. The V and J ends lost 4 bases and 11 bases, in that order; junction bases with no gene match: 5. Germline V CDR1 and CDR2: MNHEY, SVGAGI. The CDR3 DNA sequence: TGTGCCAGCAGTTCACCCGGGACAGGGGAGTACTTC. Encoded protein: CASSSPGTGEYF.

This chain links TRBV13 with TRBJ1-1, with D tentatively TRBD1 (5 bases). CDR3 size: 14 residues. The germline CDR1 and CDR2 sequences are PRHDT and FYEKMQ (reference sequence). Trimming took 4 bases from V and 1 from J, leaving 10 bases between them. CDR3 region: CASSSRQTNTEAFF. CDR3 DNA: TGTGCCAGCAGCTCAAGACAGACGAACACTGAAGCTTTCTTT.

The CDR3 coding sequence is TGCGCCAGCAGCTTGGGGGTTTTAGCGGACCCCCGTGGCACCTTC. Protein: CASSLGVLADPRGTF. The V gene is TRBV5-1, the J gene TRBJ1-2, with D uncertain. V lost 0 bases to trimming and J lost 13 bases, with 22 bases between them. Germline V gene data show CDR1 as SGHRS and CDR2 as YFSETQ. CDR3 length: 15 residues.